This TCR beta chain came from a study of blood T cell repertoires in COVID-19. Study in general: Samples taken during acute and convalescent COVID-19 were collected in the United States, Italy and Spain.

Source study methods: Quantification of nucleated cells was approximated via reference gene primer amplification. Assay: immunoSEQ multiplex PCR; the TCRdb copy retains only in-frame clones and omits some. That table gives V, J and clone size, and the DNA gave D and trimming. The repertoire has nearly 350,000 clones, about 90% of them found once; the top ten carry 1%. The CDR3 totals 17 residues. Germline loops: CDR1 LNHNV, CDR2 YYDKDF (reference sequence). V lost 0 bases to trimming and J lost 2 bases; unmatched junction nucleotides: 9. The cohort comprised adults aged about 18 to 100 years residing in 20 to 30 US areas. Clinical history as reported by participants underpinned cohort assignment.

Sequenced input: PBMCs or T cells enriched from blood (not recorded which). This TCR was sampled from a woman in her 30s who had recovered from COVID-19. This chain uses TRBV15 with TRBJ1-2; TRBD1 aligns across 7 bases. CDR3 amino acids: CATSRDRWDSINYGYTF. The CDR3 DNA reads TGTGCCACCAGCAGAGATAGGTGGGACAGTATCAACTATGGCTACACCTTC.